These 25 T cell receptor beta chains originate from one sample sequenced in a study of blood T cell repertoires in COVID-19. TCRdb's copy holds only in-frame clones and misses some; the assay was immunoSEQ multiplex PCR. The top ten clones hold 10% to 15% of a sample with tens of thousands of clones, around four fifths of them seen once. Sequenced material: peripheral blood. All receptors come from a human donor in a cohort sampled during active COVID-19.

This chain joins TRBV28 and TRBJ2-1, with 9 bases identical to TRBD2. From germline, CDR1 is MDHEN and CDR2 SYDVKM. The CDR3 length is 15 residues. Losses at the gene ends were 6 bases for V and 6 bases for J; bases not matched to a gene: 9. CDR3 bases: TGTGCCAGCAGAATTAGCGGGAGTTATGGCAATGAGCAGTTCTTC. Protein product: CASRISGSYGNEQFF.

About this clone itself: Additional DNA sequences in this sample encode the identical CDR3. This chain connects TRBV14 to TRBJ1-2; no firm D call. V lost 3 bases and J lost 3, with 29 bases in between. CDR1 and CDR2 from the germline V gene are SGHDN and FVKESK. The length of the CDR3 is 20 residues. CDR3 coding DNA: TGTGCCAGCAGCCAGTCCGGTGTATCTGGGCCTCTCCTTCCCCACTATGGCTACACCTTC. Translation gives CASSQSGVSGPLLPHYGYTF.

The CDR3 region has the DNA TGTGCCAGCAGTAGGACCCGGGGCCAAGAGACCCAGTACTTC. Residues: CASSRTRGQETQYF. The chain employs TRBV7-9 and TRBJ2-5; tentatively, D is TRBD2 (5 bases). CDR1 and CDR2 from the germline V gene are SEHNR and FQNEAQ (reference sequence). The V end was cut by 6 bases, the J end by 1 base, with 12 bases between. This CDR3 spans 14 amino acids. The complete variable domain, with remaining parts taken from reference TRBV7-9 and TRBJ2-5, reads DTGVSQNPRHKITKRGQNVTFRCDPISEHNRLYWYRQTLGQGPEFLTYFQNEAQLEKSRLLSDRFSAERPKGSFSTLEIQRTEQGDSAMYLCASSRTRGQETQYFGPGTRLLVL.

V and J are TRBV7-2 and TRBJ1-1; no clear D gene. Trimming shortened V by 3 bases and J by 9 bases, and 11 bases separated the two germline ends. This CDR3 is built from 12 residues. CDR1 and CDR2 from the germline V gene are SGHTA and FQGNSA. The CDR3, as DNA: TGTGCCAGCAGCTTTGCGGCTGCCCAAGCTTTCTTT. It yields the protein CASSFAAAQAFF.

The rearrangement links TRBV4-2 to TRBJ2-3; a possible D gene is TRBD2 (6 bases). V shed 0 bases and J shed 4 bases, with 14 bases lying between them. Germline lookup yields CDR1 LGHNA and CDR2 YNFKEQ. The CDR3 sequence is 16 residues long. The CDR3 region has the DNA TGTGCCAGCAGCCAAGAAGGGACTGGTGGGGCAGATACGCAGTATTTT. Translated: CASSQEGTGGADTQYF.

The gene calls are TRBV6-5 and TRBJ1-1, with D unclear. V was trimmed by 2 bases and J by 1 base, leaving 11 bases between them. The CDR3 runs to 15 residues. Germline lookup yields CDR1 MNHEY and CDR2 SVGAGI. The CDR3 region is CASSYGLSGNTEAFF. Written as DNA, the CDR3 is TGTGCCAGCAGTTACGGCTTGTCGGGGAACACTGAAGCTTTCTTT.

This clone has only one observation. CDR3: CASSMGTGTGGRVDGNTIYF. The CDR3 DNA reads as TGCGCCAGCAGCATGGGCACCGGGACAGGGGGCAGAGTTGATGGAAACACCATATATTTT. The genes are TRBV5-1 and TRBJ1-3; TRBD1 matches 12 bases. The CDR3 runs to 20 residues. V lost 4 bases to trimming and J lost 3 bases; unmatched junction nucleotides: 17. The germline V gene encodes CDR1 SGHRS and CDR2 YFSETQ.

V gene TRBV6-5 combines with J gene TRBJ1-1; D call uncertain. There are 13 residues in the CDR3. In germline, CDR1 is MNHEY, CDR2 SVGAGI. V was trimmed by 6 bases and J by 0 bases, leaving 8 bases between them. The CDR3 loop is CASSPTLNTEAFF. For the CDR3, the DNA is TGTGCCAGCAGCCCCACACTGAACACTGAAGCTTTCTTT.

The CDR3 spells CASSPQVNMNTEAFF. The CDR3 nucleotides read TGTGCCAGTAGTCCCCAGGTCAACATGAACACTGAAGCTTTCTTT. This chain links TRBV19 with TRBJ1-1, with unresolved D. V was trimmed by 5 bases and J by 0 bases, leaving 13 bases between them. CDR1 and CDR2 (germline): LNHDA, SQIVND (reference sequence). The CDR3 sequence is 15 residues long.

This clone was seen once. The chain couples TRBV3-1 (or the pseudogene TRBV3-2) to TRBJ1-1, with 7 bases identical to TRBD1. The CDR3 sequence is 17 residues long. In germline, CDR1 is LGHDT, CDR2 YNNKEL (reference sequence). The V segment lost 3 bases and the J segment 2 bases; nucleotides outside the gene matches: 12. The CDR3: CASSHPSKTGQNTEAFF. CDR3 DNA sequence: TGTGCCAGCAGCCATCCCTCTAAGACAGGGCAAAACACTGAAGCTTTCTTT.

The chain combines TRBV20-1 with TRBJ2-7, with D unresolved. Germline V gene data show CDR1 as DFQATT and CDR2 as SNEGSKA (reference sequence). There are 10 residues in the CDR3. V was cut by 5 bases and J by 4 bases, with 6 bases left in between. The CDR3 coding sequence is TGCAGTGCTTTAGAATACGAGCAGTACTTC. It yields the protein CSALEYEQYF.

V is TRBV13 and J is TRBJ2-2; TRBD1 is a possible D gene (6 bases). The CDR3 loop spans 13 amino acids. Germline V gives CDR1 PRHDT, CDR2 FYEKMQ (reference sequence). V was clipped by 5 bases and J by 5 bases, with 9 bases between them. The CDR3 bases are TGTGCCAGCAGCCGAGGGGGTACCGGGGAGCTGTTTTTT. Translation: CASSRGGTGELFF.

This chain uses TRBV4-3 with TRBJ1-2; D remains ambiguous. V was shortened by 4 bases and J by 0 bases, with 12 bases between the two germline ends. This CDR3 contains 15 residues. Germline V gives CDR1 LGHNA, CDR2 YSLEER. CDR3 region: CASSPLAQANYGYTF. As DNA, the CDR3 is TGCGCCAGCAGCCCTTTAGCGCAAGCTAACTATGGCTACACCTTC.

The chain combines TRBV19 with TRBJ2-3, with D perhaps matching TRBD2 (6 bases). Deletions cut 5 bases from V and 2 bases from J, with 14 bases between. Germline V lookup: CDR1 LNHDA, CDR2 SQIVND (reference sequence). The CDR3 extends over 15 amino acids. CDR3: CASSLRQGLTDTQYF. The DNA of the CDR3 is TGTGCCAGTAGTCTCCGCCAGGGACTCACAGATACGCAGTATTTT.

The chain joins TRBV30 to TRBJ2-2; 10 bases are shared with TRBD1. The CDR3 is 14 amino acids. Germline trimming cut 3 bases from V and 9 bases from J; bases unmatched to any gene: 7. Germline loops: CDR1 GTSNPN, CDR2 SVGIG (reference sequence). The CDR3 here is CAWRTGTGDRELFF. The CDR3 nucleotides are TGTGCCTGGAGGACCGGGACAGGGGATCGGGAGCTGTTTTTT. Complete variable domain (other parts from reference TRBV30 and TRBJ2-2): SQTIHQWPATLVQPVGSPLSLECTVEGTSNPNLYWYRQAAGRGLQLLFYSVGIGQISSEVPQNLSASRPQDRQFILSSKKLLLSDSGFYLCAWRTGTGDRELFFGEGSRLTVL.

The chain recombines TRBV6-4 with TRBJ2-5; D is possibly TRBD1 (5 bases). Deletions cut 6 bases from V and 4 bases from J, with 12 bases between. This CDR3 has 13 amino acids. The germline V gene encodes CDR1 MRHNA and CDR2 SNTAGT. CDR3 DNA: TGTGCCAGCAGCAAGGACAACGGAGAGACCCAGTACTTC. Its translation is CASSKDNGETQYF.

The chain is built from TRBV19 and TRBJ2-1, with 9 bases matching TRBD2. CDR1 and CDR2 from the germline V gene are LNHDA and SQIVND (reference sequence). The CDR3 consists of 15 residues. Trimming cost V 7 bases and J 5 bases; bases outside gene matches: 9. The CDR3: CASIGWASGDNEQFF. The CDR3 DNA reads TGTGCCAGTATAGGGTGGGCTAGCGGGGACAATGAGCAGTTCTTC.

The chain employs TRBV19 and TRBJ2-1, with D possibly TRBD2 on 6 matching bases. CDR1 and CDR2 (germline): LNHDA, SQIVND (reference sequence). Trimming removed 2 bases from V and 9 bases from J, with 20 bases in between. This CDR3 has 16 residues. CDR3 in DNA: TGTGCCAGTAGTATAACGGGACTGGGTACGGGCGTTGAGCAGTTCTTC. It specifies CASSITGLGTGVEQFF. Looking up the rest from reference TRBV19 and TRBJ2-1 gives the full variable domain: DGGITQSPKYLFRKEGQNVTLSCEQNLNHDAMYWYRQDPGQGLRLIYYSQIVNDFQKGDIAEGYSVSREKKESFPLTVTSAQKNPTAFYLCASSITGLGTGVEQFFGPGTRLTVL.

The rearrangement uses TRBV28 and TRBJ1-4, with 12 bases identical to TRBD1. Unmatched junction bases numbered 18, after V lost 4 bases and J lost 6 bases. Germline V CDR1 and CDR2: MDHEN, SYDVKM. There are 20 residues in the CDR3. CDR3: CASSSTGTSGTGGRDEKLFF. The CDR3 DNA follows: TGTGCCAGCAGTTCAACCGGAACCTCCGGGACAGGGGGCCGGGATGAAAAACTGTTTTTT.

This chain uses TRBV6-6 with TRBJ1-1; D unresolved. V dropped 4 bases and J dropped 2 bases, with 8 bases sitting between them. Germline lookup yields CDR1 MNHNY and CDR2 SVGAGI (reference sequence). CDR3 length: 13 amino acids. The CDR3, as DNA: TGTGCCAGCAGTTTTCTTCTAAACACTGAAGCTTTCTTT. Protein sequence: CASSFLLNTEAFF.

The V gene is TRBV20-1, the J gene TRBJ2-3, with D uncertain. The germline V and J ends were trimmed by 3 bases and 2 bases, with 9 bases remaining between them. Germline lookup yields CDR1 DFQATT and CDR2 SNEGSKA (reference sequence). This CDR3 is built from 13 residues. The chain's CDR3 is CSASVVVTDTQYF. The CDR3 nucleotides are TGCAGTGCTAGTGTTGTCGTCACAGATACGCAGTATTTT.

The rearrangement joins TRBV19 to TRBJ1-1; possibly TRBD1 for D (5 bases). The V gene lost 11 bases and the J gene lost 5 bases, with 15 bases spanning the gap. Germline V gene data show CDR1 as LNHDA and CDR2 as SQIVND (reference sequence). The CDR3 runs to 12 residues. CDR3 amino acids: CAGPQGGTEAFF. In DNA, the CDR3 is TGTGCCGGCCCTCAGGGAGGGACTGAAGCTTTCTTT.

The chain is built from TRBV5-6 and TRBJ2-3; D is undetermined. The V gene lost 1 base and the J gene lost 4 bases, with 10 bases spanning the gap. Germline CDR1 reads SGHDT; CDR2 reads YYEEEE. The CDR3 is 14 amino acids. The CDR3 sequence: CASSLSAMADTQYF. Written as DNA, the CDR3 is TGTGCCAGCAGCTTGTCCGCTATGGCAGATACGCAGTATTTT.

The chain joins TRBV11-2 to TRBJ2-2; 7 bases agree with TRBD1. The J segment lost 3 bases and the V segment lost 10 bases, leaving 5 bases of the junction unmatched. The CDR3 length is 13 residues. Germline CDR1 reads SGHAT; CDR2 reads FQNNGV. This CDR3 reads CANRDSYTGELFF. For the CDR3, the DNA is TGTGCCAACCGGGACAGCTACACCGGGGAGCTGTTTTTT.

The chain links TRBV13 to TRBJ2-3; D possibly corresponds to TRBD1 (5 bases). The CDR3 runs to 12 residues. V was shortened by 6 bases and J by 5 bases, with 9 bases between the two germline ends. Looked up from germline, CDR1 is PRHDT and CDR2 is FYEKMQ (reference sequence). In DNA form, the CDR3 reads TGTGCCAGCAGTGACAGAGAAGATACGCAGTATTTT. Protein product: CASSDREDTQYF. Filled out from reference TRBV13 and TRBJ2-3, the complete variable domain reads AAGVIQSPRHLIKEKRETATLKCYPIPRHDTVYWYQQGPGQDPQFLISFYEKMQSDKGSIPDRFSAQQFSDYHSELNMSSLELGDSALYFCASSDREDTQYFGPGTRLTVL.